The 30 T cell receptor beta chains below all came from one sample that was sequenced in a study of long-term antiretroviral therapy in people with HIV. A v3.0 immunoSEQ assay was performed at survey level. Using immunoSEQ multiplex PCR, the repertoire was profiled, and TCRdb retains in-frame clones only, with some absent. The table has about 17,000 clones, 75% to 85% seen once. The sample consisted of unsorted PBMCs, taken 0.3 years before starting antiretroviral therapy. These receptors were taken from a man aged 45 to 65 with HIV.

The CDR3 sequence: CASSPVTGNHNGYTF. DNA of the CDR3: TGTGCCAGCTCACCAGTGACGGGCAACCACAATGGCTACACCTTC. The chain couples TRBV18 to TRBJ1-2; no clear D gene. Germline V CDR1 and CDR2: KGHSH, LQKENI. V was clipped by 2 bases and J by 6 bases, with 16 bases between them. The CDR3 consists of 15 residues.

This clone was recorded once. This chain connects TRBV5-1 to TRBJ2-1; TRBD1 aligns across 9 bases. The CDR3 has 15 residues. Germline trimming cut 0 bases from V and 3 bases from J; bases unmatched to any gene: 1. CDR1 SGHRS and CDR2 YFSETQ come from the germline V gene. Here the CDR3 DNA reads TGCGCCAGCAGCTTGGGACAGGGGGACTACAATGAGCAGTTCTTC. This translates into CASSLGQGDYNEQFF.

The count of this clone is one. V usage is TRBV7-9 and J usage is TRBJ2-7, with D possibly TRBD1 on 6 matching bases. The ends were cut back, 5 bases at V and 6 bases at J, with 20 bases in the middle. There are 15 residues in the CDR3. The germline V gene encodes CDR1 SEHNR and CDR2 FQNEAQ (reference sequence). The CDR3 bases are TGTGCCAGCAGCCCACAAGGGACACTACTACGCGAGCAGTACTTC. Amino acid sequence: CASSPQGTLLREQYF.

The chain is built from TRBV5-1 and TRBJ2-3; possible D gene TRBD2, 5 bases. This CDR3 is 13 amino acids long. Germline V gene lookup returns CDR1 SGHRS and CDR2 YFSETQ. Trimming pared 6 bases from V and 3 bases from J, leaving 11 bases between. CDR3 in DNA: TGCGCCAGCATGGTTTCGGGAACAGATACGCAGTATTTT. Encoded protein: CASMVSGTDTQYF.

The count of this clone is one. The chain uses TRBV6-5 and TRBJ1-5; tentative D call: TRBD1 (5 bases). Germline CDR1 and CDR2: MNHEY and SVGAGI. CDR3 length: 14 residues. Trimming shortened V by 6 bases and J by 4 bases, and 13 bases separated the two germline ends. The CDR3 coding sequence is TGTGCCAGCAGCCCCGGGACGGGGAATCAGCCCCAGCATTTT. Encoded protein: CASSPGTGNQPQHF.

The V and J genes are TRBV28 and TRBJ1-3; D is unresolved. This CDR3 is built from 17 residues. The ends were cut back, 6 bases at V and 2 bases at J, with 20 bases in the middle. Looked up from germline, CDR1 is MDHEN and CDR2 is SYDVKM. The CDR3 protein is CASSPADVAEPGNTIYF. The DNA of the CDR3 is TGTGCCAGCAGCCCCGCGGACGTCGCCGAGCCTGGAAACACCATATATTTT.

This clone was detected a few times. CDR3 sequence: CASSLNTGPKHQPQHF. DNA of the CDR3: TGTGCCAGCAGCTTAAATACCGGACCGAAGCATCAGCCCCAGCATTTT. The chain is built from TRBV7-3 and TRBJ1-5; no clear D gene. Trimming removed 1 base at V and 5 bases at J, with 15 bases between. Germline V gene sequence: CDR1 SGHTA, CDR2 FQGTGA. This CDR3 is built from 16 residues.

CDR3 nucleotides: TGTGCCAGTAGGGACACTAGCGACTCCTACAATGAGCAGTTCTTC. Its translation: CASRDTSDSYNEQFF. The chain has TRBV19 and TRBJ2-1; 7 nucleotides match TRBD2. Germline V gene data show CDR1 as LNHDA and CDR2 as SQIVND (reference sequence). This CDR3 has 15 amino acids. J lost 0 bases, V lost 6 bases, and 5 bases had no gene match.

The genes are TRBV28 and TRBJ1-1; the match to TRBD1 covers 9 bases. V shed 3 bases and J 11 bases; nucleotides not matched to a gene: 13. The CDR3 covers 15 residues. Germline V gene data show CDR1 as MDHEN and CDR2 as SYDVKM. The CDR3 region has the DNA TGTGCCAGCAGTTTTATAGGACAGGGGCCCTTTAGGGCTTTCTTT. Translation gives CASSFIGQGPFRAFF. Variable domain in full (rest from reference TRBV28 and TRBJ1-1): DVKVTQSSRYLVKRTGEKVFLECVQDMDHENMFWYRQDPGLGLRLIYFSYDVKMKEKGDIPEGYSVSREKKERFSLILESASTNQTSMYLCASSFIGQGPFRAFFGQGTRLTVV.

The gene calls are TRBV19 and TRBJ1-5; D is undetermined. V lost 4 bases and J 5 bases, leaving 12 bases between the germline ends. Germline lookup yields CDR1 LNHDA and CDR2 SQIVND (reference sequence). The CDR3 consists of 14 residues. The DNA for the CDR3 is TGTGCCAGTAGTACTGAGCGACGGTATCAGCCCCAGCATTTT. As protein: CASSTERRYQPQHF.

V is TRBV5-1 and J is TRBJ2-3, with D maybe TRBD2 (6 bases). Per the germline V gene, CDR1 is SGHRS and CDR2 is YFSETQ. The CDR3 is 14 amino acids. V lost 2 bases and J 2 bases, leaving 9 bases between the germline ends. CDR3 sequence (DNA): TGCGCCAGCAGCTTCGGGACTTTCACAGATACGCAGTATTTT. It codes for CASSFGTFTDTQYF.

This chain connects TRBV7-8 to TRBJ2-3; 11 bases fit TRBD2. The CDR3 covers 15 residues. Trimming took 5 bases from V and 4 from J; bases not matched to a gene: 5. From germline, CDR1 is SGHVS and CDR2 FQNEAQ. CDR3 sequence (DNA): TGTGCCAGCAGCCCGACTAGCGGGGAGTCAGATACGCAGTATTTT. Protein product: CASSPTSGESDTQYF.

V usage is TRBV19 and J usage is TRBJ1-4; no clear D gene. CDR3 size: 15 residues. CDR1 LNHDA and CDR2 SQIVND come from the germline V gene (reference sequence). V was pared by 3 bases and J by 1 base, with 9 bases between. The CDR3 sequence is CASSIRGETNEKLFF. CDR3 nucleotide sequence: TGTGCCAGTAGTATCCGTGGGGAAACTAATGAAAAACTGTTTTTT.

J is TRBJ2-3 and V is TRBV7-2, with TRBD1 identical over 9 bases. The length of the CDR3 is 15 residues. The V segment lost 4 bases and the J segment 5 bases; nucleotides outside the gene matches: 7. The V gene's germline CDR1 is SGHTA and CDR2 FQGNSA. The CDR3 DNA reads as TGTGCCAGCAGCTCTCCGGGACAGGGAATAGATACGCAGTATTTT. Its protein product is CASSSPGQGIDTQYF.

This sequence joins TRBV7-3 and TRBJ1-1; D gene uncertain. CDR3 length equals 14 residues. Trimming took off 3 bases at V and 3 bases at J, with 11 bases between the two ends. CDR1 SGHTA and CDR2 FQGTGA come from the germline V gene. The CDR3 nucleotides read TGTGCCAGCAGCTTTCTAGGTAGGGACACTGAAGCTTTCTTT. Amino acid sequence: CASSFLGRDTEAFF. Using reference TRBV7-3 and TRBJ1-1 for the parts outside the CDR3, the full variable domain is GAGVSQTPSNKVTEKGKYVELRCDPISGHTALYWYRQSLGQGPEFLIYFQGTGAADDSGLPNDRFFAVRPEGSVSTLKIQRTERGDSAVYLCASSFLGRDTEAFFGQGTRLTVV.

The V gene is TRBV2, the J gene TRBJ2-3, with 9 bases identical to TRBD2. CDR3 length: 16 residues. J lost 0 bases, V lost 6 bases, and 7 bases had no gene match. In germline, CDR1 is SNHLY, CDR2 FYNNEI. The CDR3 here is CASRSNSGGSTDTQYF. Written as DNA, the CDR3 is TGTGCCAGCAGATCCAATAGCGGGGGCAGCACAGATACGCAGTATTTT.

The V gene is TRBV7-9, the J gene TRBJ2-1; the match to TRBD2 covers 9 bases. This CDR3 contains 16 residues. The germline CDR1 and CDR2 sequences are SEHNR and FQNEAQ (reference sequence). Trimming at V came to 6 bases and at J to 0 bases, leaving 6 bases not matched to a gene. The CDR3 nucleotides are TGTGCCAGCAGTCCGACTAGCGGAGTCTCCTACAATGAGCAGTTCTTC. Its protein is CASSPTSGVSYNEQFF.

The gene calls are TRBV6-5 and TRBJ2-7; D might be TRBD1 or TRBD2, each matching 5 bases. Trimming stripped 6 bases from V and 5 bases from J, with 23 bases between. This CDR3 comprises 16 residues. The germline gives CDR1 MNHEY, CDR2 SVGAGI. CDR3 residues: CASSYTFGATKDEQYF. The DNA of the CDR3 is TGTGCCAGCAGCTACACGTTCGGGGCCACGAAGGACGAGCAGTACTTC.

A few counts support this clone. The chain's CDR3 is CASSVGTANTEAFF. In nucleotides, the CDR3 is TGCGCCAGCAGCGTCGGGACAGCGAACACTGAAGCTTTCTTT. The J gene is TRBJ1-1, the V gene TRBV5-1, with 7 bases fitting TRBD1. The CDR3 consists of 14 residues. Germline CDR1 and CDR2: SGHRS and YFSETQ. V dropped 4 bases and J dropped 1; count of bases not matched to a gene: 4.

The rearrangement links TRBV4-1 to TRBJ1-4, with 8 positions matching TRBD1. Trimming removed 2 bases from V and 0 bases from J; junction bases left unmatched: 2. Germline values: CDR1 MGHRA, CDR2 YSYEKL. The CDR3 consists of 16 residues. This chain's CDR3 is CASSQKQGATNEKLFF. DNA of the CDR3: TGCGCCAGCAGCCAAAAACAGGGGGCAACTAATGAAAAACTGTTTTTT.

In this sample, this clone turned up once. The rearrangement uses TRBV11-1 and TRBJ2-5; 8 positions agree with TRBD1. Germline V gene sequence: CDR1 SGHAT, CDR2 FQDESV (reference sequence). With 5 bases clipped from V and 5 bases from J, the junction kept 7 bases outside the gene matches. This CDR3 spans 14 amino acids. CDR3 amino acids: CASSIRTGYETQYF. CDR3 DNA: TGTGCCAGCAGCATCAGGACAGGGTACGAGACCCAGTACTTC.

This rearrangement joins TRBV11-3 to TRBJ2-1, with TRBD2 matching over 12 bases. Per the germline V gene, CDR1 is SGHNT and CDR2 is YENEEA. V lost 5 bases and J lost 5; bases outside the gene matches: 7. This CDR3 comprises 16 residues. CDR3 coding DNA: TGTGCCAGCAGCCAATCCTCTAGCGGGGGGGACAATGAGCAGTTCTTC. Translated, it gives CASSQSSSGGDNEQFF.

This clone showed up just a few times. J is TRBJ1-6 and V is TRBV4-3, with TRBD1 identical over 7 bases. CDR3 length equals 15 residues. The germline V gene encodes CDR1 LGHNA and CDR2 YSLEER. With 0 bases clipped from V and 10 bases from J, the junction kept 6 bases outside the gene matches. The CDR3 spells CASSQEPGGVSPLHF. In DNA form, the CDR3 reads TGCGCCAGCAGCCAAGAGCCAGGGGGTGTGTCACCCCTCCACTTT.

The V gene is TRBV29-1, the J gene TRBJ2-3; 7 bases are shared with TRBD2. Germline CDR1 SQVTM, CDR2 ANQGSEA. V was clipped by 7 bases and J by 2 bases; unmatched bases: 12. The CDR3 extends over 15 amino acids. The CDR3 reads CSAGRTGGYTDTQYF. CDR3 DNA sequence: TGCAGCGCTGGGAGAACGGGGGGTTACACAGATACGCAGTATTTT.

This chain joins TRBV5-1 and TRBJ1-1; D is possibly TRBD1 (5 bases). Trimming took off 0 bases at V and 4 bases at J, with 13 bases between the two ends. The CDR3 runs to 15 residues. Germline V gives CDR1 SGHRS, CDR2 YFSETQ. For the CDR3, the DNA is TGCGCCAGCAGCTTGGCCGATCTCGGGACCACTGAAGCTTTCTTT. It translates to CASSLADLGTTEAFF.

The rearrangement uses TRBV6-1 and TRBJ2-3; D possibly matches TRBD1 or TRBD2 (5 bases each). V lost 3 bases, J lost 1 base, and 20 bases lay in between. This CDR3 comprises 18 residues. CDR1 MNHNS and CDR2 SASEGT come from the germline V gene. DNA for the CDR3: TGTGCCAGCAGTGACCCGAGGGGCTCCCTTAAACGCACAGATACGCAGTATTTT. Translation gives CASSDPRGSLKRTDTQYF.

This clone was seen only once. The chain links TRBV11-3 to TRBJ2-7; 7 nucleotides agree with TRBD1. In germline, CDR1 is SGHNT, CDR2 YENEEA. Trimming took 1 base from V and 5 from J; bases not matched to a gene: 8. CDR3 length: 15 residues. For the CDR3, the DNA is TGTGCCAGCAGCTTAGGGGGCAGGGGGTACGACGAGCAGTACTTC. Translated, it gives CASSLGGRGYDEQYF.

The chain carries TRBV7-2 and TRBJ2-5, with a weak D call TRBD2 (6 bases). The CDR3 runs 16 residues. Trimming left V 5 bases short and J 7 bases short, with 23 bases between. Germline CDR1 reads SGHTA; CDR2 reads FQGNSA. In nucleotides, the CDR3 is TGTGCCAGCAGCCCCCAGGGAGGCGGTTCTACGGGGACCCAGTACTTC. Amino acids: CASSPQGGGSTGTQYF.

The chain employs TRBV5-5 and TRBJ2-7; TRBD1 matches 8 bases. The CDR3 is 14 amino acids. V gave up 3 bases and J gave up 5 bases; unmatched junction bases: 7. CDR1 is SGHKS, CDR2 YYEKEE, per germline (reference sequence). CDR3 DNA: TGTGCCAGCAGCTATACAGGGGGTCTCCACGAGCAGTACTTC. Translating it yields CASSYTGGLHEQYF.

The chain links TRBV19 to TRBJ2-2, with D maybe TRBD2 (6 bases). The V gene lost 6 bases and the J gene lost 6 bases, with 20 bases spanning the gap. The CDR3 consists of 16 residues. Germline V CDR1 and CDR2: LNHDA, SQIVND (reference sequence). In nucleotides, the CDR3 is TGTGCCAGTAGCCCGCGGAGGGCCCACCCCTCCGGGGAGCTGTTTTTT. Residues: CASSPRRAHPSGELFF.